The TCR beta chain under discussion was sequenced for a study of breast tumors, draining lymph nodes, adjacent tissues. General observations from the study: Findings are consistent with lymph node origin and intratumoral expansion of most tumor T cells.

Many counts were recorded for this clonotype. What it binds is unknown. Axillary draining lymph nodes of breast cancer patients supplied the node samples. TCRdb recomputed calls from the multiplex PCR reads with MiXCR, one row per CDR3 protein. The data show approximately 280,000 distinct CDR3 sequences, 30% seen once. The CDR3 sequence is 15 residues long. Germline CDR1 and CDR2: SGHTA and FQGTGA. V gave up 5 bases and J gave up 4 bases; unmatched junction bases: 10. The clonotype originates from a female donor with breast cancer. Some clones in this sample may be carry-over from other donors' samples. The material sequenced was axillary lymph node tissue. This chain links TRBV7-3 with TRBJ1-2, with 7 bases lining up with TRBD1. CDR3 protein: CASSPGGGAAYGYTF. The CDR3 bases are TGTGCCAGCAGCCCAGGGGGGGGCGCAGCCTATGGCTACACCTTC.